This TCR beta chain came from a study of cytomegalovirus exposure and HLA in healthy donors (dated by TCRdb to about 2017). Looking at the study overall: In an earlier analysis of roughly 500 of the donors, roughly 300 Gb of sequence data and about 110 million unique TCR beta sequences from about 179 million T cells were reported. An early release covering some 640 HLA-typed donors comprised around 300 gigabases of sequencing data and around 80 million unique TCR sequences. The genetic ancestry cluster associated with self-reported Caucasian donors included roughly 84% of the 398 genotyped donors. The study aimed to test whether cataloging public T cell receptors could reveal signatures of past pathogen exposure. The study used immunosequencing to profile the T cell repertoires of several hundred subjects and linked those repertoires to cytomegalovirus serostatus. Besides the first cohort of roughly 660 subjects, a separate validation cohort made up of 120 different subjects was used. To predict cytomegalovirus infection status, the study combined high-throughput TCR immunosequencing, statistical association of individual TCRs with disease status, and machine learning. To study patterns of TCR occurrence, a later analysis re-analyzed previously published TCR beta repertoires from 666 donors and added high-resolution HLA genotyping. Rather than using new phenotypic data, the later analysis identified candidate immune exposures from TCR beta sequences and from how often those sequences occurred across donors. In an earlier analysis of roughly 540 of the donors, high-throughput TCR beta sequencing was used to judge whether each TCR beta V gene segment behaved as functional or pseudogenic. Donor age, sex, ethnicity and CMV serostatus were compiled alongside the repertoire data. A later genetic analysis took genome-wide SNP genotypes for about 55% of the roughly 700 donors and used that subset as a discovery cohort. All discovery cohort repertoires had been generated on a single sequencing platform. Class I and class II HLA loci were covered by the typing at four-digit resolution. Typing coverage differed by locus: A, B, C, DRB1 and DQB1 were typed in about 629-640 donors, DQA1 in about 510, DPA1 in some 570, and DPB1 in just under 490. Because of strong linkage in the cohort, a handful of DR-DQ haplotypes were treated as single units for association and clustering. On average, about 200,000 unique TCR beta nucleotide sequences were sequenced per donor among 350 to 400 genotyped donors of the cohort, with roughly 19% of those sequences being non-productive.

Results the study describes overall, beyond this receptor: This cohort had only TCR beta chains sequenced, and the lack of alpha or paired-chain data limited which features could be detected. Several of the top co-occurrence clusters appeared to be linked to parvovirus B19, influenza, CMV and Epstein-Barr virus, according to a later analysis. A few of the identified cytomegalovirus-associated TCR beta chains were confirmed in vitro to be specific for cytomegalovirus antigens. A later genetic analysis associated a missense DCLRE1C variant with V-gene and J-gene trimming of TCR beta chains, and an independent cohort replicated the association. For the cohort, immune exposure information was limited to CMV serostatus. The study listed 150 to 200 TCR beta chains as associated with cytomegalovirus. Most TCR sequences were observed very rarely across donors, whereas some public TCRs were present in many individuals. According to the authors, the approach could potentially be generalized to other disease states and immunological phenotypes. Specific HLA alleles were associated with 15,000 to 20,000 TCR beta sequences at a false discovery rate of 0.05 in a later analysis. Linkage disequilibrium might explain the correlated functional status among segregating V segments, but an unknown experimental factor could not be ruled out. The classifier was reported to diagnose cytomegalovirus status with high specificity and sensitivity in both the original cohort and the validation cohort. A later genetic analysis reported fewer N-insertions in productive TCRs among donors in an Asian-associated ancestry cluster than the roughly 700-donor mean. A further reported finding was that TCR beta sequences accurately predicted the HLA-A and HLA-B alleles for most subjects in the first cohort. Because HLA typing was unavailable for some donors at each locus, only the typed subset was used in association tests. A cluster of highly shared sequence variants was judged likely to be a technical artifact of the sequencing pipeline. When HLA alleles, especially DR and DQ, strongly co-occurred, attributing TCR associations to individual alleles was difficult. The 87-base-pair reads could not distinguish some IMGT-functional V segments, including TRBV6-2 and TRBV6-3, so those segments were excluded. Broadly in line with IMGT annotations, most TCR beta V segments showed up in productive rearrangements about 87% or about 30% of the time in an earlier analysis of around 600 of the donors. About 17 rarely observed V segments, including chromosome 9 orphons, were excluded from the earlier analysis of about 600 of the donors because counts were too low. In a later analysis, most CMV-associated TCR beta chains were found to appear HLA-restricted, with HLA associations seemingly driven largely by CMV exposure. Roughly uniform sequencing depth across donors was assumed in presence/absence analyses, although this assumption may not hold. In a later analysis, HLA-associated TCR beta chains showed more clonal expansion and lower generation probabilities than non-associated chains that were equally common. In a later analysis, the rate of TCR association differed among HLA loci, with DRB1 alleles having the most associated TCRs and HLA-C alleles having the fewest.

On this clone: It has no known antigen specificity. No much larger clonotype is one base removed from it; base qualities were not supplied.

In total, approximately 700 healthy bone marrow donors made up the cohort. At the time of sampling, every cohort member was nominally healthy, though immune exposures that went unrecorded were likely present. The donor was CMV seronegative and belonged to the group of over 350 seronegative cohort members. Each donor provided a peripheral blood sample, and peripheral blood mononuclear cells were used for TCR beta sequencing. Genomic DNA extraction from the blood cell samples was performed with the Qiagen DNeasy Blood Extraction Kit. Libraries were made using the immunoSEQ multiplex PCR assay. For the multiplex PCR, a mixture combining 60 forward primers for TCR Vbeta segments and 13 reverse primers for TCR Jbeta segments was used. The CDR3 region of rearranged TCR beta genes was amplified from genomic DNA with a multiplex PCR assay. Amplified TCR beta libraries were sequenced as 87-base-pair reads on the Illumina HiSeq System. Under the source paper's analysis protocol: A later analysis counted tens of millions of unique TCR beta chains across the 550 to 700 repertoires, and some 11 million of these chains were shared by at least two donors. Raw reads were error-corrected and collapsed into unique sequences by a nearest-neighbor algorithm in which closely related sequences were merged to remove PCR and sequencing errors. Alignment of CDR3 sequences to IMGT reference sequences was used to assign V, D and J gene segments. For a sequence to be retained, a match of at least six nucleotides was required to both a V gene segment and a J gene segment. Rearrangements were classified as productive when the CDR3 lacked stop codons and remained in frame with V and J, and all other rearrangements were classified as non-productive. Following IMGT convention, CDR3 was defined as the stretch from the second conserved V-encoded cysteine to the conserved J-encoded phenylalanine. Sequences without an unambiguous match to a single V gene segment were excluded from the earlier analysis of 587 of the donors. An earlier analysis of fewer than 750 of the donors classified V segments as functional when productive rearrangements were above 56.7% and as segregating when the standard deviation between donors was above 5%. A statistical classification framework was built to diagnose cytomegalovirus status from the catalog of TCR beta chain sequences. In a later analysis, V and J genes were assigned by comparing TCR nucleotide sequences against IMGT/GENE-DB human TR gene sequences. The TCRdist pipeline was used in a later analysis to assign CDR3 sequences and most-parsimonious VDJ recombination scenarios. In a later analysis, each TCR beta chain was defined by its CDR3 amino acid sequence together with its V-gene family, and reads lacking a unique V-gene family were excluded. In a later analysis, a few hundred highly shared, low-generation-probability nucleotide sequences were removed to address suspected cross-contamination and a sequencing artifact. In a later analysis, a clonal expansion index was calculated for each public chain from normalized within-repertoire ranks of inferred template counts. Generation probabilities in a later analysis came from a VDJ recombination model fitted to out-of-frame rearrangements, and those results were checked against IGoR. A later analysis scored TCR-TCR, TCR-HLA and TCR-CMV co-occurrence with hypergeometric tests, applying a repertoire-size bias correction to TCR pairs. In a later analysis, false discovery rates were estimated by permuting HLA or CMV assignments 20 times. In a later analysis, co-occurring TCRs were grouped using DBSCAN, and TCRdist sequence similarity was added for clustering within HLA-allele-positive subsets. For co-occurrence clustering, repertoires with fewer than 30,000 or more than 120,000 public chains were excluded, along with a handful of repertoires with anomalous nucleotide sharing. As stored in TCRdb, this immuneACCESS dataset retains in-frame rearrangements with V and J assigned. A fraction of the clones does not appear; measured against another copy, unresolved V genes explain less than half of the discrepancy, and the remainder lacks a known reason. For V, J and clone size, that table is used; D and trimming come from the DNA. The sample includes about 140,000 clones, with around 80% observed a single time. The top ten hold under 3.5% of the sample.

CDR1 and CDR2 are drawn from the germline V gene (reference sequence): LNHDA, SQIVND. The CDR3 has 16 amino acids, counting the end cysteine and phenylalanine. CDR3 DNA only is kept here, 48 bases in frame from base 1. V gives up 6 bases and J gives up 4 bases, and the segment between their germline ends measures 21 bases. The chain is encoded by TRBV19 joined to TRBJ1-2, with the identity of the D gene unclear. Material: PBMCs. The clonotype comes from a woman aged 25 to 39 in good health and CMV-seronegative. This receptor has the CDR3 CASSRGGEQWGYGYTF. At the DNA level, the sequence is TGTGCCAGTAGCCGAGGAGGCGAACAATGGGGCTATGGCTACACCTTC.